This paragraph reports one TCR beta chain. The sample comes from a study of shared clonotypes between healthy human individuals. For sorted subsets, approximately 0.2 ug DNA per replicate equaled 30,000 or so T cell genomes. TCRdb's copy holds only in-frame clones and misses some; the assay was immunoSEQ multiplex PCR. Found here are 2,500,000 or so clones, 90% to 95% of them singletons; the top ten hold roughly 0.39%. V lost 5 bases and J lost 1; bases outside the gene matches: 10. This CDR3 region has 16 residues. Germline CDR1 is SGHVS and CDR2 is FQNEAQ. This chain connects TRBV7-8 to TRBJ1-1; 7 bases map to TRBD1. Sequencing was carried out using naive CD4+ T cells from PBMCs. The subset here: CD45RA+ positively selected. The receptor was isolated from a man aged 18 to 30 in good health. Some clones in this sample may be carry-over from other donors' samples. CDR3: CASSHGSGQKNTEAFF. The CDR3 DNA sequence: TGTGCCAGCAGCCATGGGTCGGGACAGAAGAACACTGAAGCTTTCTTT.